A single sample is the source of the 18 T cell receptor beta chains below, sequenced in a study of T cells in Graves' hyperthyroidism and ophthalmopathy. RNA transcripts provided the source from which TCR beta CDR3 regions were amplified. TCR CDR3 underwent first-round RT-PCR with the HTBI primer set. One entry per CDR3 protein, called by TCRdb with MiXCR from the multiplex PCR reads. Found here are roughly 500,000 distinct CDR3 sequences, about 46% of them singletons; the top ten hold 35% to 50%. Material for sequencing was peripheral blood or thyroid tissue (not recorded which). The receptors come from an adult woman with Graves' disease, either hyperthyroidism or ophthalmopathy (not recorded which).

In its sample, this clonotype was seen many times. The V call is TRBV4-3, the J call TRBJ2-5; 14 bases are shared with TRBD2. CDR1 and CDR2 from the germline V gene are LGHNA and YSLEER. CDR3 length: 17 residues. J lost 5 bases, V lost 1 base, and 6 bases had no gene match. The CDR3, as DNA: TGCGCCAGCAGCCAAGGGGGGACTAGCGGGAGCCGGGAGACCCAGTACTTC. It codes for CASSQGGTSGSRETQYF.

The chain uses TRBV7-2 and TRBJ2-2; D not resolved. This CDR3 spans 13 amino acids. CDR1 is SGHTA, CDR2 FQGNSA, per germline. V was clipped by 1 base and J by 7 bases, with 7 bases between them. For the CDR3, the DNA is TGTGCCAGCAGCTTAGACTGGGTCGGGGAGCTGTTTTTT. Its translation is CASSLDWVGELFF.

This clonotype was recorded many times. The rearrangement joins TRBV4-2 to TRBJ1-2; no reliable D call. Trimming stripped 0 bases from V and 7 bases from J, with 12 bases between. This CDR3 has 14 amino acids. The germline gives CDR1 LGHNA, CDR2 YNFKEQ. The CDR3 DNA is TGTGCCAGCAGCCAAGAGGGTGAATGGGGTGGCTACACCTTC. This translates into CASSQEGEWGGYTF.

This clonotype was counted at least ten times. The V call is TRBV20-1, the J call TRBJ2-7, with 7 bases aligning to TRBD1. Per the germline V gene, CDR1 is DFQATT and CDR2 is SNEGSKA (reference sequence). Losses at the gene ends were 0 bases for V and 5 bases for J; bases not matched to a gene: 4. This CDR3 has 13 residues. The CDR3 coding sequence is TGCAGTGCTAGAGAGACAGGGAATCACGAGCAGTACTTC. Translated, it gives CSARETGNHEQYF.

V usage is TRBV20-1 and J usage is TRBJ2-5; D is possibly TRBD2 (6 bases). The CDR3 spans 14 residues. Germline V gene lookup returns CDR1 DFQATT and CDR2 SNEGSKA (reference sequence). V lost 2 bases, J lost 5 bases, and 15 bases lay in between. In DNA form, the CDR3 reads TGCAGTGCTAGACCCGGAGGTGCGGGGGAGACCCAGTACTTC. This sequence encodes CSARPGGAGETQYF.

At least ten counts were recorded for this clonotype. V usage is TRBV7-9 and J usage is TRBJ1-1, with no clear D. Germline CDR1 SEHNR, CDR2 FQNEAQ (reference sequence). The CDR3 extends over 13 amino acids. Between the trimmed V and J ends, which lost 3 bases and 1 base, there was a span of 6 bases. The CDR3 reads CASSFRANTEAFF. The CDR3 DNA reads TGTGCCAGCAGCTTTCGAGCGAACACTGAAGCTTTCTTT.

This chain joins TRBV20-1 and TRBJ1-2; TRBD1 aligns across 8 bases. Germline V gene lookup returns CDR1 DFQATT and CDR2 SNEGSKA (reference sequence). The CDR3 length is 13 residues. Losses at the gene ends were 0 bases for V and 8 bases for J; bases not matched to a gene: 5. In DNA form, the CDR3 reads TGCAGTGCTAGAGATCCAGGGGGCCTCGGCTACACCTTC. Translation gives CSARDPGGLGYTF.

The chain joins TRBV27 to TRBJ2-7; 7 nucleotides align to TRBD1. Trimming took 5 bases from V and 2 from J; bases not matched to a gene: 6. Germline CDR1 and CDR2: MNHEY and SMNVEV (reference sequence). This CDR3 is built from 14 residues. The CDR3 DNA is TGTGCCAGCAGTCACAGGGGTAATGCCTACGAGCAGTACTTC. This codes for CASSHRGNAYEQYF.

The DNA of the CDR3 is TGCAGTGCTTATAGCAGAGCCGGGGAGACCCAGTACTTC. Residues: CSAYSRAGETQYF. V usage is TRBV20-1 and J usage is TRBJ2-5; D unclear. The CDR3 consists of 13 residues. V lost 5 bases and J 5 bases, leaving 15 bases between the germline ends. Germline lookup yields CDR1 DFQATT and CDR2 SNEGSKA (reference sequence).

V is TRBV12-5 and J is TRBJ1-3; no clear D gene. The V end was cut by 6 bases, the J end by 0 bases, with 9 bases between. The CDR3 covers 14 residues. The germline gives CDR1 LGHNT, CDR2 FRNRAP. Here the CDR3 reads CASGDTYSGNTIYF. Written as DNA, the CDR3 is TGTGCTAGTGGCGACACCTACTCTGGAAACACCATATATTTT.

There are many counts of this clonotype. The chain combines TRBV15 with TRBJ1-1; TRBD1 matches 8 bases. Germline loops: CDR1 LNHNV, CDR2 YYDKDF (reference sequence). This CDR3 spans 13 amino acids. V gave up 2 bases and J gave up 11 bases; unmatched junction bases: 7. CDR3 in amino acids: CATSRLDRVEAFF. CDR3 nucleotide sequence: TGTGCCACCAGCAGACTGGACAGGGTCGAGGCTTTCTTT.

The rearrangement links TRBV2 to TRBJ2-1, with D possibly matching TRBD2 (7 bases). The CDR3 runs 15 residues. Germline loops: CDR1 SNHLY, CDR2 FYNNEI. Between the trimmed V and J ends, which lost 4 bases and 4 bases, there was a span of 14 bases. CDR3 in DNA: TGTGCCAGCAGTGTTAGGGGGGGCGGATACAATGAGCAGTTCTTC. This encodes CASSVRGGGYNEQFF.

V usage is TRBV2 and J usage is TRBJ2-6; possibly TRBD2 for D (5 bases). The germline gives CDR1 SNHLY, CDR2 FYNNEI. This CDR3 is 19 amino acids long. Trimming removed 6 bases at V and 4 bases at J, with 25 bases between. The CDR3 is CASSLRRGPFPSGANVLTF. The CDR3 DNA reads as TGTGCCAGCAGCCTTCGACGAGGGCCTTTCCCTTCCGGGGCCAACGTCCTGACTTTC.

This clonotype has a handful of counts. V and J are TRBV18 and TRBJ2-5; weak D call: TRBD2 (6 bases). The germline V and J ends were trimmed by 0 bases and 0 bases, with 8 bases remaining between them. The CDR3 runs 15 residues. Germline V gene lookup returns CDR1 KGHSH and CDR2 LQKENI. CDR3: CASSPPGLNQETQYF. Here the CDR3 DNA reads TGTGCCAGCTCACCACCGGGACTCAACCAAGAGACCCAGTACTTC.

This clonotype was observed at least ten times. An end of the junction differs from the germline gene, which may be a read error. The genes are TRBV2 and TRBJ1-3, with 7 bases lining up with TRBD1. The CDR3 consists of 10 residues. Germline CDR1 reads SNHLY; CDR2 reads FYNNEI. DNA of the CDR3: TGTGCCAGCAGTTCGGACAGGCCCGCTTTT. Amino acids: CASSSDRPAF.

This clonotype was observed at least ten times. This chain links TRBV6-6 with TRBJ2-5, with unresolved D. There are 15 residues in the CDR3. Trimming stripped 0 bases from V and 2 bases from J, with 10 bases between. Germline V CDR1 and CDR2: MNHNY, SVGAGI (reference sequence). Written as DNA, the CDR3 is TGTGCCAGCAGTTACTCGAGAGTCTCTCAAGAGACCCAGTACTTC. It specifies CASSYSRVSQETQYF.

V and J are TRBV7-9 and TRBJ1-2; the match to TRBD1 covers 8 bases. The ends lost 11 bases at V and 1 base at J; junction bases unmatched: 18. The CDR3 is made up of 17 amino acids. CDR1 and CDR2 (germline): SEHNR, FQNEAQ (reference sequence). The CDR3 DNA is TGTGCCTGGAGTGGAGGCAGGGGGCGGATGGTTAACTATGGCTACACCTTC. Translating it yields CAWSGGRGRMVNYGYTF. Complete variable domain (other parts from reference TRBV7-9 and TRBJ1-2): DTGVSQNPRHKITKRGQNVTFRCDPISEHNRLYWYRQTLGQGPEFLTYFQNEAQLEKSRLLSDRFSAERPKGSFSTLEIQRTEQGDSAMYLCAWSGGRGRMVNYGYTFGSGTRLTVV.

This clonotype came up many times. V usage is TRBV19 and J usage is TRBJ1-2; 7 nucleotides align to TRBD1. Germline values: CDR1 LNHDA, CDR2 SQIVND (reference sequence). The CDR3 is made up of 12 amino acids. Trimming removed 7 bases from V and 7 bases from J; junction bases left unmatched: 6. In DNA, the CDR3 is TGTGCCAGTAACGACAGGGATACTGGCTACACCTTC. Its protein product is CASNDRDTGYTF. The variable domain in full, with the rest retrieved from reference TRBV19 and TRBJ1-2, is DGGITQSPKYLFRKEGQNVTLSCEQNLNHDAMYWYRQDPGQGLRLIYYSQIVNDFQKGDIAEGYSVSREKKESFPLTVTSAQKNPTAFYLCASNDRDTGYTFGSGTRLTVV.